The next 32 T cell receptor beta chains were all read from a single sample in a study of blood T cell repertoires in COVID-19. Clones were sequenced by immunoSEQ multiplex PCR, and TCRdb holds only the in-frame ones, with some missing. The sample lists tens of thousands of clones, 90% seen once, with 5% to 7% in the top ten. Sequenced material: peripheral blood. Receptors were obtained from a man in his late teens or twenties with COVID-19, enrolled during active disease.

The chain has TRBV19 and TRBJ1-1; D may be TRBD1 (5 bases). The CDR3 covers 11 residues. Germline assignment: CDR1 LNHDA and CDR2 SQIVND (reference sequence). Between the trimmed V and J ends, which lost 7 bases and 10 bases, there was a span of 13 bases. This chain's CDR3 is CASIYGQGAFF. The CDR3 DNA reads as TGTGCCAGTATCTACGGCCAGGGAGCTTTCTTT.

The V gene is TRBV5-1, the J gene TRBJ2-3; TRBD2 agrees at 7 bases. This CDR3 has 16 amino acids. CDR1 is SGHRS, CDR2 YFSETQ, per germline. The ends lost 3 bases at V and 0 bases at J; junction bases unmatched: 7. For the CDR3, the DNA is TGCGCCAGCAGCTCCCCTGGGGGGGGTAGCACAGATACGCAGTATTTT. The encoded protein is CASSSPGGGSTDTQYF.

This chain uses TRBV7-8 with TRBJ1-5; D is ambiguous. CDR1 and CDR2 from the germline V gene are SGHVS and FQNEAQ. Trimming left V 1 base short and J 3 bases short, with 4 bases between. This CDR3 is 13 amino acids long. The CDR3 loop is CASSLDNNQPQHF. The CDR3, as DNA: TGTGCCAGCAGCTTAGACAACAATCAGCCCCAGCATTTT.

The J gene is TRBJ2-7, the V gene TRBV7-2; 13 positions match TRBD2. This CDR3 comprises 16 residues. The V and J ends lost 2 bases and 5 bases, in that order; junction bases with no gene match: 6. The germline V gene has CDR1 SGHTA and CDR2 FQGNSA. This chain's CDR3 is CASSLQLAGGPDEQYF. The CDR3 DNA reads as TGTGCCAGCAGCTTACAACTAGCGGGAGGGCCGGACGAGCAGTACTTC.

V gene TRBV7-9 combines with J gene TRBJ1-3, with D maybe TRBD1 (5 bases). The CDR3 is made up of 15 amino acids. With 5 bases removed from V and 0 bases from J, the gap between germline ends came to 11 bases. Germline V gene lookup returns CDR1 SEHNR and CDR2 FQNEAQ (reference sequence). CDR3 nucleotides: TGTGCCAGCAGCGCCCCGGACATCTCTGGAAACACCATATATTTT. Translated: CASSAPDISGNTIYF.

CDR3 sequence reads: CASSAGQGGYEQYF. In DNA, the CDR3 is TGTGCCAGTAGTGCCGGACAGGGGGGCTACGAGCAGTACTTC. The genes are TRBV19 and TRBJ2-7; 10 bases are a match to TRBD1. J was trimmed by 3 bases and V by 5 bases; bases with no gene match: 4. Looked up from germline, CDR1 is LNHDA and CDR2 is SQIVND (reference sequence). The CDR3 consists of 14 residues.

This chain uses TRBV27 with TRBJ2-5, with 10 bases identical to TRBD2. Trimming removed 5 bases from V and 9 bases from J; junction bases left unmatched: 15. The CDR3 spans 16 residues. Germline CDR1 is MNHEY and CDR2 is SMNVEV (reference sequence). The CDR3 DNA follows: TGTGCCAGCAGTCCCTCCCCGGCCGGACTAGCGGTGGCCCAGTACTTC. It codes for CASSPSPAGLAVAQYF.

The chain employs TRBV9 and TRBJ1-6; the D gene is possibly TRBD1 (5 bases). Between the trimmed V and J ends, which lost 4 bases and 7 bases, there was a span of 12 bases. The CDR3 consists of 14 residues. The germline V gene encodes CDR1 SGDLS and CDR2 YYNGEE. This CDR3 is CASSPDSLNSPLHF. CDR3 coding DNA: TGTGCCAGCAGCCCAGACAGTTTAAATTCACCCCTCCACTTT.

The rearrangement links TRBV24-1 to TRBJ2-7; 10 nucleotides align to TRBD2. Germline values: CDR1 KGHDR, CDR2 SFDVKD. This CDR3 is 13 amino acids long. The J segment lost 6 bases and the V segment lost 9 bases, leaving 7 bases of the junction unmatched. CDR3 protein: CATERTSGAEQYF. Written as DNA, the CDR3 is TGTGCCACCGAAAGGACTAGCGGAGCCGAGCAGTACTTC.

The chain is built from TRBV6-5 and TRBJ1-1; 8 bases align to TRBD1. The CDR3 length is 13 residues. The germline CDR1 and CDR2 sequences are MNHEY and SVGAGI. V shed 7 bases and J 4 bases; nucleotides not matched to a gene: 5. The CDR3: CASILDRGTEAFF. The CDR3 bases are TGTGCCAGCATCCTAGACAGGGGCACTGAAGCTTTCTTT.

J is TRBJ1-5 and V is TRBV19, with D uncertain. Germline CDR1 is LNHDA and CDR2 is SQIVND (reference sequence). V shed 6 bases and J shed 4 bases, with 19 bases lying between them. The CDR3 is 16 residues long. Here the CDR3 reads CASSPGLRLLNQPQHF. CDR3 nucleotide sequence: TGTGCCAGTAGCCCTGGACTCAGACTTCTTAATCAGCCCCAGCATTTT.

CDR3 residues: CACTGSSFQQYF. CDR3 bases: TGTGCCTGTACGGGATCGTCTTTTCAGCAGTACTTC. The rearrangement links TRBV30 to TRBJ2-7; possibly TRBD2 for D (5 bases). Trimming took off 6 bases at V and 8 bases at J, with 17 bases between the two ends. This CDR3 has 12 residues. Germline CDR1 and CDR2: GTSNPN and SVGIG (reference sequence).

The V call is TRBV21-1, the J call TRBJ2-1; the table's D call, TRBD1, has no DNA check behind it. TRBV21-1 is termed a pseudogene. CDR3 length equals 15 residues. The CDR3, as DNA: TGTGCCAGCAGCAAAGGGGACAGGGAAGGTAATGAGCAGTTCTTC. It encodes CASSKGDREGNEQFF.

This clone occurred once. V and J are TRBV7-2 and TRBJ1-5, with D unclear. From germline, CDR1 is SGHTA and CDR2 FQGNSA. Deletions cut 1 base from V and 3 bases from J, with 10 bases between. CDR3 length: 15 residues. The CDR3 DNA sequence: TGTGCCAGCAGCTTAGTACCGGTTTTCAATCAGCCCCAGCATTTT. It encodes CASSLVPVFNQPQHF.

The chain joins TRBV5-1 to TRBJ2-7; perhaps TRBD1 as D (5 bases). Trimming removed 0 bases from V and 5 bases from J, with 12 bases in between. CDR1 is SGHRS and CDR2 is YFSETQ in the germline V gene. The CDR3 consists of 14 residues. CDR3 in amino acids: CASSLGHLRDEQYF. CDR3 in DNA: TGCGCCAGCAGCTTGGGACATCTCAGGGACGAGCAGTACTTC.

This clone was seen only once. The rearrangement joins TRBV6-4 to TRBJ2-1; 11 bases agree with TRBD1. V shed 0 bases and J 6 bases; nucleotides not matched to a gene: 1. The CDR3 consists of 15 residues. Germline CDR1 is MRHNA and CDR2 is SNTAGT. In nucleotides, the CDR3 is TGTGCCAGCAGTGACTCCGGGACAGGGGGCAATGAGCAGTTCTTC. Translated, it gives CASSDSGTGGNEQFF.

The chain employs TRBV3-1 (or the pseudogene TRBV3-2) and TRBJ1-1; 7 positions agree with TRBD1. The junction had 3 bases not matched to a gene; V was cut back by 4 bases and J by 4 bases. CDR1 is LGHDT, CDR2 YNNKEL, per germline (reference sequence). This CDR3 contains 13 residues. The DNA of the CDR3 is TGTGCCAGCAGCCTCCAGGGGGTCACTGAAGCTTTCTTT. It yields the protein CASSLQGVTEAFF.

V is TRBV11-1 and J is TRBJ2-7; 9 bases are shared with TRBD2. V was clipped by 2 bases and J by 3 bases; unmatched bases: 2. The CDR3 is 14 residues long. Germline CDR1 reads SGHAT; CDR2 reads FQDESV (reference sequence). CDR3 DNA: TGTGCCAGCAGCTTATCTAGCGGGGTCTACGAGCAGTACTTC. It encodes CASSLSSGVYEQYF.

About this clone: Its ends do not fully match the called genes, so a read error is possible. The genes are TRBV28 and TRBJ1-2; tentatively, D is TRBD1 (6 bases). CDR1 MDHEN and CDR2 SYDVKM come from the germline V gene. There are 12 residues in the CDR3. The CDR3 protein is CASSPHTQGEGF. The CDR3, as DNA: TGTGCCAGCAGTCCCCATACACAGGGAGAAGGCTTC.

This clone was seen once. The CDR3 region has the DNA TGTGCCAGCAGCTTAGCCGGGGTCGGGACAGATACGCAGTATTTT. Translating it yields CASSLAGVGTDTQYF. V usage is TRBV7-6 and J usage is TRBJ2-3, with a tentative D call TRBD2 (5 bases). There are 15 residues in the CDR3. Deletions cut 0 bases from V and 3 bases from J, with 10 bases between. CDR1 SGHVS and CDR2 FNYEAQ come from the germline V gene.

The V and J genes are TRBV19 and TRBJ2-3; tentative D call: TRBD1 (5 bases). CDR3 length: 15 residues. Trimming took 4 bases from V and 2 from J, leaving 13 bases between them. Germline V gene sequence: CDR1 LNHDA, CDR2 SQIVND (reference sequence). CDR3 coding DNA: TGTGCCAGTAGTAGACGACAGACTGACACAGATACGCAGTATTTT. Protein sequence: CASSRRQTDTDTQYF. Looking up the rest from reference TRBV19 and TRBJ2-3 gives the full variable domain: DGGITQSPKYLFRKEGQNVTLSCEQNLNHDAMYWYRQDPGQGLRLIYYSQIVNDFQKGDIAEGYSVSREKKESFPLTVTSAQKNPTAFYLCASSRRQTDTDTQYFGPGTRLTVL.

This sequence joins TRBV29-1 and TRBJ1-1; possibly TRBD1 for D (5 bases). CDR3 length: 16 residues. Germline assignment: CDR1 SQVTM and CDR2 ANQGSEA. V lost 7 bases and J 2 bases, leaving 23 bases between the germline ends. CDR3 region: CSARSRGIGVNTEAFF. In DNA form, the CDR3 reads TGCAGCGCCCGCTCACGGGGGATTGGGGTTAACACTGAAGCTTTCTTT.

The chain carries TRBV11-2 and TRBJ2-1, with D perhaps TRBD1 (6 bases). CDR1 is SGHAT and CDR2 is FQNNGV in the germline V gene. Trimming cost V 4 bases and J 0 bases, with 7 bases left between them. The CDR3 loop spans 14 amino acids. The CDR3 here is CASSSDSSYNEQFF. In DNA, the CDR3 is TGTGCCAGCAGCTCGGACAGCTCCTACAATGAGCAGTTCTTC.

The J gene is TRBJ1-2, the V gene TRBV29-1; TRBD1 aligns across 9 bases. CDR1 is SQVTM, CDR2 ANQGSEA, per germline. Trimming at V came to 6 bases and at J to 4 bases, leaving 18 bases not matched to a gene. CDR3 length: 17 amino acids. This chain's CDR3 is CSVTSRDRALGVYGYTF. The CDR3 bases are TGCAGCGTGACGTCCCGGGACAGGGCCCTCGGGGTCTATGGCTACACCTTC.

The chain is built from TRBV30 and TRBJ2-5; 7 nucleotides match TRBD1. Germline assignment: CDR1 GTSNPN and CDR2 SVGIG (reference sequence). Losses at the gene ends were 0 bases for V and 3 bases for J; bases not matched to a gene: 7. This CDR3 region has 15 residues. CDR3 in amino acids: CAWSVGYRGEETQYF. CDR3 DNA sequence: TGTGCCTGGAGTGTAGGCTACAGGGGAGAAGAGACCCAGTACTTC. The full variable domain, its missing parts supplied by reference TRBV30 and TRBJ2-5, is SQTIHQWPATLVQPVGSPLSLECTVEGTSNPNLYWYRQAAGRGLQLLFYSVGIGQISSEVPQNLSASRPQDRQFILSSKKLLLSDSGFYLCAWSVGYRGEETQYFGPGTRLLVL.

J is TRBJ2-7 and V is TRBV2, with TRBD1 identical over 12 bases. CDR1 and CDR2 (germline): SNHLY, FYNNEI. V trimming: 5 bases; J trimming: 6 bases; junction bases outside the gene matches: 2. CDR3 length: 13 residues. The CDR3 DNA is TGTGCCAGCAGTAGGGGACAGGGGGCCGAGCAGTACTTC. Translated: CASSRGQGAEQYF.

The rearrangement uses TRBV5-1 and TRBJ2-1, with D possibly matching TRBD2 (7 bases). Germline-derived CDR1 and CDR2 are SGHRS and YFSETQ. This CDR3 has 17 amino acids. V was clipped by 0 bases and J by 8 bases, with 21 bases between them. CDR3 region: CASSLEVTGGTAYEQFF. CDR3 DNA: TGCGCCAGCAGCTTGGAGGTTACGGGGGGCACCGCCTATGAGCAGTTCTTC.

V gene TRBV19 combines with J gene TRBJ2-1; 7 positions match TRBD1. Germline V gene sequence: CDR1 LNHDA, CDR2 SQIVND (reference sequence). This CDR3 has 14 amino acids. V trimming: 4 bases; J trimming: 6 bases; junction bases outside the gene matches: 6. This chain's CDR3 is CASSTQGVVNEQFF. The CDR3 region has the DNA TGTGCCAGTAGTACCCAGGGGGTTGTCAATGAGCAGTTCTTC. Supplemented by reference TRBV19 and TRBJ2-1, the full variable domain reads DGGITQSPKYLFRKEGQNVTLSCEQNLNHDAMYWYRQDPGQGLRLIYYSQIVNDFQKGDIAEGYSVSREKKESFPLTVTSAQKNPTAFYLCASSTQGVVNEQFFGPGTRLTVL.

The CDR3 is CAISERGLAGGAYEQYF. CDR3 in DNA: TGTGCCATCAGTGAGCGGGGACTAGCGGGAGGGGCCTACGAGCAGTACTTC. This chain links TRBV10-3 with TRBJ2-7; 16 bases map to TRBD2. J was trimmed by 2 bases and V by 2 bases; bases with no gene match: 3. The germline V gene encodes CDR1 ENHRY and CDR2 SYGVKD. The CDR3 has 17 amino acids.

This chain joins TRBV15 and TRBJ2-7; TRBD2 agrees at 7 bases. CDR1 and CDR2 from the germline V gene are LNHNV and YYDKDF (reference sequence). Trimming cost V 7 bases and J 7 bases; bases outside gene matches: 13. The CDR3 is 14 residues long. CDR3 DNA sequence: TGTGCCACCAACAACCGTGGGAGGGCGAGGGAGCAGTACTTC. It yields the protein CATNNRGRAREQYF.

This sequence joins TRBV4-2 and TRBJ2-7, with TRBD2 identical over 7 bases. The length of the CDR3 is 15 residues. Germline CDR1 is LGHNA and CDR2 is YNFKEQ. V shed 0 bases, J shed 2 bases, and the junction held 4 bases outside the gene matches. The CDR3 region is CASSQDPSGTYEQYF. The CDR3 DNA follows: TGTGCCAGCAGCCAAGACCCTAGCGGAACCTACGAGCAGTACTTC.

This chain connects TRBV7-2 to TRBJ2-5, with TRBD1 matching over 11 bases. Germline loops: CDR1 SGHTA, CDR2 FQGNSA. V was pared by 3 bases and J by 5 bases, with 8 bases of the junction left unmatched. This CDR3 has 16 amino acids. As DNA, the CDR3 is TGTGCCAGCAGCTTGTGGGACAGGGGGTTAGGGGAGACCCAGTACTTC. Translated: CASSLWDRGLGETQYF. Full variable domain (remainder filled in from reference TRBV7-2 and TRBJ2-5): GAGVSQSPSNKVTEKGKDVELRCDPISGHTALYWYRQSLGQGLEFLIYFQGNSAPDKSGLPSDRFSAERTGGSVSTLTIQRTQQEDSAVYLCASSLWDRGLGETQYFGPGTRLLVL.